A single sample is the source of the 22 T cell receptor beta chains below, sequenced in a study of blood T cell repertoires in COVID-19 (TCRdb year 2020). Library preparation was by the immunoSEQ multiplex PCR assay. TCRdb re-hosts the immuneACCESS table, in-frame sequences only. Its copies lack some clones; in the studies checked, an unresolved V gene accounts for under half of them, and the cause for the rest is not known. This sample holds about 340,000 clones; 75% to 90% were observed only once. The biggest ten clones account for just under 6.5% of the sample. Sequenced input: peripheral blood. The receptors stem from a woman between 45 and 60 years old with COVID-19, enrolled during active disease.

V usage is TRBV5-1 and J usage is TRBJ2-1; TRBD1 might be the D (6 bases). CDR1 is SGHRS and CDR2 is YFSETQ in the germline V gene. V dropped 0 bases and J dropped 2 bases, with 9 bases sitting between them. The CDR3 loop spans 15 amino acids. The CDR3 DNA reads TGCGCCAGCAGCTTGGTTGAGGGGGCCTACAATGAGCAGTTCTTC. It is translated as CASSLVEGAYNEQFF.

This clone was observed a handful of times. The rearrangement joins TRBV3-1 (or the pseudogene TRBV3-2) to TRBJ2-7; the match to TRBD2 covers 9 bases. The V gene end was trimmed by 4 bases and the J gene end by 5 bases; junction bases not matched to a gene: 12. The germline gives CDR1 LGHDT, CDR2 YNNKEL (reference sequence). CDR3 length: 16 residues. This chain's CDR3 is CASSPRGLAGSDEQYF. The CDR3 region has the DNA TGTGCCAGCAGCCCTCGGGGGCTAGCGGGGTCAGACGAGCAGTACTTC.

The chain employs TRBV12-3 or TRBV12-4 and TRBJ2-7, with 8 bases matching TRBD1. Germline trimming cut 7 bases from V and 0 bases from J; bases unmatched to any gene: 2. This CDR3 contains 13 residues. CDR3 sequence: CASNRGYSYEQYF. CDR3 bases: TGTGCCAGCAACAGGGGGTACTCCTACGAGCAGTACTTC.

The chain is built from TRBV5-1 and TRBJ2-5; 7 positions match TRBD2. V was clipped by 4 bases and J by 5 bases; unmatched bases: 5. Per germline, CDR1 SGHRS and CDR2 YFSETQ. This CDR3 spans 13 amino acids. The DNA for the CDR3 is TGCGCCAGCAGCGGGGGGAGGGAGGAGACCCAGTACTTC. Translating gives CASSGGREETQYF.

The sample holds a few counts of this clone. V is TRBV18 and J is TRBJ2-7; TRBD2 aligns across 12 bases. Germline V CDR1 and CDR2: KGHSH, LQKENI. CDR3 length: 16 residues. Unmatched junction bases numbered 3, after V lost 1 base and J lost 2 bases. For the CDR3, the DNA is TGTGCCAGCTCACCACTCCCTAGCGGGAGGGCCTACGAGCAGTACTTC. It encodes CASSPLPSGRAYEQYF.

The rearrangement joins TRBV5-5 to TRBJ1-6; 7 nucleotides match TRBD1. V was clipped by 3 bases and J by 9 bases; unmatched bases: 9. CDR3 length equals 15 residues. Germline loops: CDR1 SGHKS, CDR2 YYEKEE (reference sequence). CDR3 coding DNA: TGTGCCAGCAGCTGGGCCGGGACAGAGGCTTCACCCCTCCACTTT. Translation: CASSWAGTEASPLHF.

The chain combines TRBV5-1 with TRBJ1-1; D is ambiguous. The CDR3 has 13 amino acids. The V and J ends lost 4 bases and 0 bases respectively, with 7 bases between them. Germline CDR1 SGHRS, CDR2 YFSETQ. CDR3 residues: CASSPQLNTEAFF. CDR3 coding DNA: TGCGCCAGCAGCCCACAGCTGAACACTGAAGCTTTCTTT.

The chain uses TRBV2 and TRBJ2-3, with TRBD2 identical over 15 bases. With V trimmed by 7 bases and J by 6 bases, 8 bases remained unmatched. Germline V CDR1 and CDR2: SNHLY, FYNNEI. The CDR3 extends over 16 amino acids. The CDR3 loop reads CASTVAGLAGGDTQYF. The CDR3 coding sequence is TGTGCCAGCACCGTGGCGGGACTAGCGGGAGGTGATACGCAGTATTTT.

This clone was recorded once. The chain carries TRBV30 and TRBJ1-6, with 10 bases lining up with TRBD1. Germline-derived CDR1 and CDR2 are GTSNPN and SVGIG (reference sequence). With 2 bases clipped from V and 7 bases from J, the junction kept 8 bases outside the gene matches. CDR3 size: 16 residues. CDR3 coding DNA: TGTGCCTGGAGTAAGGACAGGGGGTTAAGGAATTCACCCCTCCACTTT. It yields the protein CAWSKDRGLRNSPLHF.

The chain joins TRBV7-8 to TRBJ2-7; 11 nucleotides align to TRBD1. Germline V gene lookup returns CDR1 SGHVS and CDR2 FQNEAQ. J was trimmed by 1 base and V by 5 bases; bases with no gene match: 4. The CDR3 length is 15 residues. The CDR3 loop reads CASSTGQGASYEQYF. The CDR3 DNA is TGTGCCAGCAGCACTGGACAGGGGGCTTCCTACGAGCAGTACTTC.

The chain employs TRBV2 and TRBJ2-7, with a weak D call TRBD1 (5 bases). Deletions cut 1 base from V and 3 bases from J, with 10 bases between. This CDR3 region has 14 residues. Germline V lookup: CDR1 SNHLY, CDR2 FYNNEI. CDR3 DNA sequence: TGTGCCAGCAGTGAAGAGGCAGGGTTCTACGAGCAGTACTTC. Translation: CASSEEAGFYEQYF.

The chain links TRBV3-1 (or the pseudogene TRBV3-2) to TRBJ1-2; TRBD1 might be the D (6 bases). The CDR3 has 15 amino acids. The V end was cut by 1 base, the J end by 1 base, with 10 bases between. CDR1 LGHDT and CDR2 YNNKEL come from the germline V gene (reference sequence). CDR3: CASSQAGQSNYGYTF. The CDR3 DNA follows: TGTGCCAGCAGCCAAGCAGGACAGAGTAACTATGGCTACACCTTC.

The CDR3, as DNA: TGTGCCACCAGTGAGTCTAGCGGCAAATACAATGAGCAGTTCTTC. It yields the protein CATSESSGKYNEQFF. V usage is TRBV24-1 and J usage is TRBJ2-1, with 7 nucleotides matching TRBD2. Germline V CDR1 and CDR2: KGHDR, SFDVKD. The V segment lost 4 bases and the J segment 4 bases; nucleotides outside the gene matches: 6. This CDR3 region has 15 residues.

The chain links TRBV5-1 to TRBJ2-1; D unclear. The V end was cut by 0 bases, the J end by 2 bases, with 6 bases between. Germline V gene data show CDR1 as SGHRS and CDR2 as YFSETQ. CDR3 length: 14 residues. The CDR3 is CASSLGSTYNEQFF. As DNA, the CDR3 is TGCGCCAGCAGCTTGGGCAGTACCTACAATGAGCAGTTCTTC.

The V call is TRBV4-2, the J call TRBJ1-5; 9 bases are shared with TRBD1. The CDR3 spans 15 residues. Germline values: CDR1 LGHNA, CDR2 YNFKEQ. V was clipped by 5 bases and J by 2 bases; unmatched bases: 4. CDR3 nucleotide sequence: TGTGCCAGCAGCACCAGGGACAGGGGCAATCAGCCCCAGCATTTT. Its translation is CASSTRDRGNQPQHF.

V and J are TRBV19 and TRBJ1-4; D remains ambiguous. CDR1 is LNHDA, CDR2 SQIVND, per germline (reference sequence). V lost 3 bases and J 5 bases, leaving 13 bases between the germline ends. The CDR3 extends over 15 amino acids. CDR3 coding DNA: TGTGCCAGTAGTATCCCCCCAGCGAGGAATGAAAAACTGTTTTTT. It encodes CASSIPPARNEKLFF. Combining the CDR3 with reference TRBV19 and TRBJ1-4 gives the whole variable domain DGGITQSPKYLFRKEGQNVTLSCEQNLNHDAMYWYRQDPGQGLRLIYYSQIVNDFQKGDIAEGYSVSREKKESFPLTVTSAQKNPTAFYLCASSIPPARNEKLFFGSGTQLSVL.

The V call is TRBV30, the J call TRBJ2-2; 8 bases are shared with TRBD2. Germline trimming cut 2 bases from V and 7 bases from J; bases unmatched to any gene: 9. From germline, CDR1 is GTSNPN and CDR2 SVGIG (reference sequence). This CDR3 has 15 residues. The CDR3 is CAWSRGTSFNGELFF. The CDR3 DNA reads as TGTGCCTGGAGTAGGGGGACTAGTTTCAACGGGGAGCTGTTTTTT.

This chain links TRBV4-1 with TRBJ1-6, with D perhaps TRBD1 (5 bases). The CDR3 loop spans 14 amino acids. The germline V gene encodes CDR1 MGHRA and CDR2 YSYEKL. Trimming left V 0 bases short and J 10 bases short, with 10 bases between. For the CDR3, the DNA is TGCGCCAGCAGCCAAGAGGACATAGAATCACCCCTCCACTTT. Protein: CASSQEDIESPLHF.

Here the CDR3 reads CASTGWTGHSGNTIYF. The CDR3 DNA is TGTGCCAGCACCGGTTGGACAGGGCACTCTGGAAACACCATATATTTT. The chain recombines TRBV2 with TRBJ1-3; 8 bases agree with TRBD1. The CDR3 loop spans 16 amino acids. Unmatched junction bases numbered 8, after V lost 7 bases and J lost 0 bases. From germline, CDR1 is SNHLY and CDR2 FYNNEI.

The chain carries TRBV5-1 and TRBJ2-3; 11 bases agree with TRBD2. The CDR3 is 16 amino acids. Germline CDR1 and CDR2: SGHRS and YFSETQ. V gave up 3 bases and J gave up 0 bases; unmatched junction bases: 3. The CDR3 coding sequence is TGCGCCAGCAGCTCCAGGACTAGCGGGAGCACAGATACGCAGTATTTT. It yields the protein CASSSRTSGSTDTQYF. Combining the CDR3 with reference TRBV5-1 and TRBJ2-3 gives the whole variable domain KAGVTQTPRYLIKTRGQQVTLSCSPISGHRSVSWYQQTPGQGLQFLFEYFSETQRNKGNFPGRFSGRQFSNSRSEMNVSTLELGDSALYLCASSSRTSGSTDTQYFGPGTRLTVL.

J is TRBJ2-3 and V is TRBV18, with a possible D match to TRBD2 (5 bases). CDR3 length: 15 amino acids. Trimming left V 3 bases short and J 4 bases short, with 14 bases between. Per the germline V gene, CDR1 is KGHSH and CDR2 is LQKENI. Here the CDR3 DNA reads TGTGCCAGCTCACCCGATACGGGGATGGCAGATACGCAGTATTTT. Encoded protein: CASSPDTGMADTQYF.

The chain employs TRBV2 and TRBJ1-5; D is possibly TRBD1 (6 bases). The CDR3 length is 15 residues. From germline, CDR1 is SNHLY and CDR2 FYNNEI. V was trimmed by 7 bases and J by 1 base, leaving 14 bases between them. The DNA for the CDR3 is TGTGCCAGCACCCTCCTGACAGGAAGCAATCAGCCCCAGCATTTT. Residues: CASTLLTGSNQPQHF.